This TCR beta chain was identified in a study of blood T cell repertoires in COVID-19. Study at large: Sample material is recorded as cDNA or gDNA derived from T cells, B-cell-depleted T cells, or PBMCs.

CDR3 size: 14 residues. Germline loops: CDR1 SGHNT, CDR2 YYREEE (reference sequence). J gave up 5 bases and V 3 bases, and 3 bases lay outside the gene matches. Ages ranged from roughly 18 to 95 years, with residence in about 24 US areas. Each exposed participant met a COVID-19 case in the 2 weeks preceding study entry. Per the original data handling: Reference gene primer amplification gave nucleated cell count estimates. Only in-frame clones appear in the TCRdb table, and some are missing; sequencing was by immunoSEQ multiplex PCR. V and J calls and clone size are those listed in that table; D and trimming were worked out from the DNA. Among some 320,000 clones, more than 90% were seen once, and the ten largest hold around 4.2%.

This receptor was taken from a woman in her 30s who had been exposed to COVID-19. The specimen was PBMCs or T cells enriched from blood (not recorded which). J is TRBJ1-5 and V is TRBV5-4; 9 bases agree with TRBD1. This chain's CDR3 is CASSSGQGDQPQHF. The CDR3 nucleotides are TGTGCCAGCAGCTCGGGACAGGGCGATCAGCCCCAGCATTTT.